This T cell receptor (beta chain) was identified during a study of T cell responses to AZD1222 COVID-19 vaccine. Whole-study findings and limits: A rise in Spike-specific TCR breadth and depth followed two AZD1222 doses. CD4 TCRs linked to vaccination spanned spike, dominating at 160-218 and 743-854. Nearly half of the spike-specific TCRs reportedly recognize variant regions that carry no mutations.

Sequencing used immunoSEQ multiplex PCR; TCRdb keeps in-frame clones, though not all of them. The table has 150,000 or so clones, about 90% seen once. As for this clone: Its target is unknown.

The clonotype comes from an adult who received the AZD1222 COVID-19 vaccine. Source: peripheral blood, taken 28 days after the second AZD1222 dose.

In DNA, the CDR3 is TGTGCCAGCAGCCCTCTAGCGGACCCGACCTACGAGCAGTACTTC. Residues: CASSPLADPTYEQYF. The rearrangement uses TRBV7-8 and TRBJ2-7, with 7 bases identical to TRBD2. Losses at the gene ends were 5 bases for V and 2 bases for J; bases not matched to a gene: 9. Germline assignment: CDR1 SGHVS and CDR2 FQNEAQ. This CDR3 has 15 amino acids.